Each of the 8 T cell receptor beta chains below was sequenced from the same sample in a study of T cell clonotyping in hematopoietic cell transplantation (dated by TCRdb to the early 2020s). The time point label on this specimen signifies: recipient sample about 28 days before transplant, after cytoreduction. Libraries were prepared through the immunoSEQ multiplex PCR assay. The table comes from immuneACCESS by way of TCRdb, which keeps in-frame sequences with V and J called. Part of the clones is missing from these tables; in studies checked, under half for an unresolved V gene and the rest for unknown reasons. This sample holds about 36,000 clones; 95% were observed only once. The ten most abundant clones make up around 1.5% of the sample. Sequenced here: peripheral blood mononuclear cells, sampled before stem cell transplant. All receptors come from a man aged 35-49 years with chronic myeloid leukemia. Some clones in this sample may be carry-over from other donors' samples.

The chain links TRBV19 to TRBJ2-4, with D possibly TRBD1 on 5 matching bases. Germline CDR1 and CDR2: LNHDA and SQIVND (reference sequence). V was clipped by 2 bases and J by 8 bases, with 7 bases between them. The CDR3 consists of 12 residues. CDR3 amino acids: CASSIQGDIQYF. DNA of the CDR3: TGTGCCAGTAGTATACAGGGTGACATTCAGTACTTC.

The chain uses TRBV5-1 and TRBJ1-1; maybe TRBD1 (5 bases). This CDR3 spans 14 amino acids. The V gene lost 4 bases and the J gene lost 1 base, with 11 bases spanning the gap. CDR1 and CDR2 (germline): SGHRS, YFSETQ. The CDR3 spells CASSPGTPNTEAFF. The CDR3 coding sequence is TGCGCCAGCAGCCCTGGGACGCCGAACACTGAAGCTTTCTTT.

The CDR3 DNA sequence: TGTGCCAGCAGCTCGGAAGGGCAGAACACTGAAGCTTTCTTT. Encoded protein: CASSSEGQNTEAFF. This sequence joins TRBV5-5 and TRBJ1-1; D gene uncertain. The V gene lost 3 bases and the J gene lost 1 base, with 10 bases spanning the gap. The CDR3 extends over 14 amino acids. The germline CDR1 and CDR2 sequences are SGHKS and YYEKEE (reference sequence).

The chain carries TRBV29-1 and TRBJ1-1; 7 bases are shared with TRBD1. This CDR3 is 11 amino acids long. Trimming removed 8 bases from V and 5 bases from J; junction bases left unmatched: 5. The germline V gene has CDR1 SQVTM and CDR2 ANQGSEA. The CDR3 DNA is TGCAGCCTTCAGGGGGGGACTGAAGCTTTCTTT. It codes for CSLQGGTEAFF.

This clone appeared a single time. V usage is TRBV7-8 and J usage is TRBJ1-2; D is unclear. With 2 bases removed from V and 4 bases from J, the gap between germline ends came to 17 bases. Germline CDR1 SGHVS, CDR2 FQNEAQ. The CDR3 loop spans 16 amino acids. As DNA, the CDR3 is TGTGCCAGCAGCTTATCACCTTTGAACCCCCTCTATGGCTACACCTTC. This sequence encodes CASSLSPLNPLYGYTF.

The chain carries TRBV4-1 and TRBJ2-2; 10 positions match TRBD1. The CDR3 runs 20 residues. Germline lookup yields CDR1 MGHRA and CDR2 YSYEKL. V was pared by 4 bases and J by 0 bases, with 14 bases of the junction left unmatched. The CDR3 spells CASSLKPDRGKQANTGELFF. The CDR3 coding sequence is TGCGCCAGCAGCCTCAAACCGGACAGGGGGAAACAAGCGAACACCGGGGAGCTGTTTTTT.

The chain links TRBV28 to TRBJ1-2; D not certain. Germline V lookup: CDR1 MDHEN, CDR2 SYDVKM. The CDR3 has 11 amino acids. V was clipped by 6 bases and J by 2 bases, with 4 bases between them. CDR3 coding DNA: TGTGCCAGCAGCCCCAACTATGGCTACACCTTC. As protein: CASSPNYGYTF.

The chain joins TRBV6-5 to TRBJ1-2; TRBD1 matches 8 bases. The CDR3 is made up of 14 amino acids. V dropped 2 bases and J dropped 6; count of bases not matched to a gene: 5. Per the germline V gene, CDR1 is MNHEY and CDR2 is SVGAGI. CDR3 nucleotides: TGTGCCAGCAGTTACGGAGGACAGGGTGATGGCTACACCTTC. It encodes CASSYGGQGDGYTF.